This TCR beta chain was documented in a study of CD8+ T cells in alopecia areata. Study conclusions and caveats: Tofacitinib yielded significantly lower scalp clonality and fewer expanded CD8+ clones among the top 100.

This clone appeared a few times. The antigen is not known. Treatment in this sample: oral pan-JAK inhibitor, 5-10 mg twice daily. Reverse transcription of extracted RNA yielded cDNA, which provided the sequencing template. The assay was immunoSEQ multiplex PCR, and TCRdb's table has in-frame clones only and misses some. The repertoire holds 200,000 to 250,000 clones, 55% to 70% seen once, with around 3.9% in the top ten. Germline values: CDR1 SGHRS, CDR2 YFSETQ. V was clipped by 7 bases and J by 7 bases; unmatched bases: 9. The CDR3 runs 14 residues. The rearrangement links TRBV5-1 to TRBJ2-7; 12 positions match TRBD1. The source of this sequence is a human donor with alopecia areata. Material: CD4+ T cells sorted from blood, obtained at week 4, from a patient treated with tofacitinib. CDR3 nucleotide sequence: TGCGCCAGCTGCTCCGGGACAGGGGGCAATGAGCAGTACTTC. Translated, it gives CASCSGTGGNEQYF. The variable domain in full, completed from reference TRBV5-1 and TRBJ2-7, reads KAGVTQTPRYLIKTRGQQVTLSCSPISGHRSVSWYQQTPGQGLQFLFEYFSETQRNKGNFPGRFSGRQFSNSRSEMNVSTLELGDSALYLCASCSGTGGNEQYFGPGTRLTVT.